The clone carrying this T cell receptor (beta chain) was counted a few times. The CDR3 is 12 residues long. Germline values: CDR1 SQVTM, CDR2 ANQGSEA. V shed 6 bases and J shed 6 bases, with 14 bases lying between them. Genomic DNA was employed as the template in profiling TCR beta VDJ and CDR3. TCRdb reprocessed the reads via MiXCR and lists one record per CDR3 protein. The data show 150,000 to 180,000 distinct CDR3 sequences, with about 48% seen just once and less than 15% held by the top ten. This sample is drawn from a study of CD8+CD57+ T cells in acquired aplastic anemia. Patients picked for sequencing had shown CD8+CD57+ cell expansion detected by flow cytometry.

The clonotype comes from a human donor with aplastic anemia. The rearrangement uses TRBV29-1 and TRBJ1-1; no reliable D call. Sequencing was performed on sorted CD4+, CD8+, or CD8+CD57+ T cells (not recorded which) from PBMCs. The CDR3: CSVAGVASEAFF. CDR3 in DNA: TGCAGCGTGGCTGGAGTGGCGTCTGAAGCTTTCTTT.